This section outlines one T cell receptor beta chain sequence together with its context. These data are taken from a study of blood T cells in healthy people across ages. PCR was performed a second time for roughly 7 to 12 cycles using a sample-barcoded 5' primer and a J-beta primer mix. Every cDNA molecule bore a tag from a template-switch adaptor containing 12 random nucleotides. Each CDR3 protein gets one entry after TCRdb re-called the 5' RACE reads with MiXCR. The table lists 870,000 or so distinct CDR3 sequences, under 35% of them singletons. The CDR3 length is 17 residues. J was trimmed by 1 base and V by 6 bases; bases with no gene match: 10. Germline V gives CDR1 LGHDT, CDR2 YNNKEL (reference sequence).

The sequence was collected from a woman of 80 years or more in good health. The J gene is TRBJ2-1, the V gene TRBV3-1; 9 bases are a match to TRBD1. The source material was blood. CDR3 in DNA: TGTGCCAGCAGACCGTTTAGACAGGGGGGATCCTACAATGAGCAGTTCTTC. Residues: CASRPFRQGGSYNEQFF.